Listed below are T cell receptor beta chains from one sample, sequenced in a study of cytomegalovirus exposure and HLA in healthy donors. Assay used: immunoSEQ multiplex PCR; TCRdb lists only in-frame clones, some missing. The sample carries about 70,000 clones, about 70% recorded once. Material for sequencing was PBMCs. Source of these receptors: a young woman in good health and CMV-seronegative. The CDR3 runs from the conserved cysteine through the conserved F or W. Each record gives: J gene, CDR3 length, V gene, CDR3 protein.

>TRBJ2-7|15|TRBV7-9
CASSSGRDRDYEQYF
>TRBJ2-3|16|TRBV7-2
CASSPGMAGSTDTQYF
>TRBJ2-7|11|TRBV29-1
CSVEETGIILF
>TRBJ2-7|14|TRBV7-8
CASKWTGQAIEQYF
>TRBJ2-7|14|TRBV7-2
CASSPGGGAYEQYF
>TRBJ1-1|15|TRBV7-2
CASSLGRGLNTEAFF
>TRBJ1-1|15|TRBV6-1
CASRFQITGDTEAFF
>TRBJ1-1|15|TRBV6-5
CASSWGTVTTTEAFF
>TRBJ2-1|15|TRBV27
CASSLKSGGAVWQFF
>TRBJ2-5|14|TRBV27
CASRPLRYQETQYF
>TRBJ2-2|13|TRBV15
CATSAGFHGELFF
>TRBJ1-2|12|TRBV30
CARLTGNYGYTF
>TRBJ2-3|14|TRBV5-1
CASSRQGGTDTQYF
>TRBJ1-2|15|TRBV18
CASSPDGTANYGYTF
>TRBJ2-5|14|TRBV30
CAWSPRGQQETQYF
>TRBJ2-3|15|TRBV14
CASSQGYLGTDTQYF
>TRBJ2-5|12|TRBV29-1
CSVSGPQETQYF
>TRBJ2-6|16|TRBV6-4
CASSDLGDSGANVLTF
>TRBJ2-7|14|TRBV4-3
CASAPGQGVYEQYF
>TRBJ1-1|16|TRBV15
CATSRGTEIMNTEAFF
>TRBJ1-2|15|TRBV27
CASSLSSLGGGGYTF
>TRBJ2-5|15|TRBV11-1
CASSPRRGRRETQYF